This TCR beta chain was retrieved from a study of Graves' ophthalmopathy and Graves' hyperthyroidism. Amplification of the TCR beta CDR3 regions used RNA transcripts (as template). RT-PCR in the first round used HTBI primers; a second-round multiplex PCR followed. Via MiXCR, TCRdb re-called the multiplex PCR reads, giving one row per CDR3 protein. The table shows 620,000 or so distinct CDR3 sequences, with over 20% occurring only once. CDR1 and CDR2 from the germline V gene are PRHDT and FYEKMQ (reference sequence). V was cut by 6 bases and J by 2 bases, with 15 bases left in between. The CDR3 runs to 15 residues. Patients were excluded if they had other autoimmune diseases or uncontrolled infections, and likewise if pregnancy or lactation applied. The PBMCs used were ones drawn from approximately 10 ml of fresh peripheral blood. This clonotype was counted a few times.

The V and J genes are TRBV13 and TRBJ2-3, with D maybe TRBD2 (5 bases). The specimen sequenced was peripheral blood. This clonotype was sampled from a woman aged 18-29 years with stable Graves' hyperthyroidism. Some clones in this sample may be carry-over from other donors' samples. Here the CDR3 reads CASSGRESYTDTQYF. CDR3 coding DNA: TGTGCCAGCAGTGGTAGGGAGAGCTACACAGATACGCAGTATTTT.